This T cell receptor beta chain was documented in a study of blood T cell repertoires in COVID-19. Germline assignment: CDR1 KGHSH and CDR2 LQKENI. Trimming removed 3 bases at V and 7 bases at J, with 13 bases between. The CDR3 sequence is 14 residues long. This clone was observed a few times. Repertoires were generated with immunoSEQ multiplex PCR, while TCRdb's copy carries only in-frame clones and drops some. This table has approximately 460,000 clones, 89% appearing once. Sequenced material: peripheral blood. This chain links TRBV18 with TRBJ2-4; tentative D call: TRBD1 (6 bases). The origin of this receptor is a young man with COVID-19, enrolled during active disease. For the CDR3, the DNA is TGTGCCAGCTCACCGAGACAGGACATTAACATTCAGTACTTC. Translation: CASSPRQDINIQYF.